This T cell receptor (beta chain) was identified in a study of blood T cells in healthy people across ages. The study drew donors from healthy Caucasian individuals in Russia aged about 6 to 100. Next came a second PCR, run for about 6 to 11 cycles, which used a sample-barcoded 5' primer along with a J-beta primer mix. MiXCR, applied by TCRdb to the 5' RACE reads, yields one record per CDR3 protein. The table lists 650,000 to 1,000,000 distinct CDR3 sequences, approximately 35% of them singletons. Study findings and constraints: Per-million-T-cell TCR beta diversity fell roughly linearly with age. The unknown donor CMV status may have confounded expanded clonotype changes.

Points on this clonotype: The antigen is unknown.

The sample was blood. The receptor was isolated from a man aged 18 to 29 in good health.

The CDR3 region is CASIAQGNNEQFF. The CDR3 DNA follows: TGTGCCAGTATCGCGCAGGGGAACAATGAGCAGTTCTTC. This rearrangement joins TRBV19 to TRBJ2-1, with D possibly being TRBD1 (6 bases). The CDR3 is 13 residues long. Deletions cut 7 bases from V and 5 bases from J, with 12 bases between. Germline V gene sequence: CDR1 LNHDA, CDR2 SQIVND (reference sequence).